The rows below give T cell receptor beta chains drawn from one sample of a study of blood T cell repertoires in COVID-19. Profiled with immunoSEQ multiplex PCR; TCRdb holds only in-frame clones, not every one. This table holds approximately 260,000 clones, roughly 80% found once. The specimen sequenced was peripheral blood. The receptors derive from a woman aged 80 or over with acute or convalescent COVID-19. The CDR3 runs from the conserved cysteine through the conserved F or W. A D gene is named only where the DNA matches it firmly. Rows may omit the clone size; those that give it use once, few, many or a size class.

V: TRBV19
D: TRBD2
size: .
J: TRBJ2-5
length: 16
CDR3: CASSERPGLTKETQYF
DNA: TGTGCCAGTAGTGAAAGGCCGGGACTAACGAAAGAGACCCAGTACTTC

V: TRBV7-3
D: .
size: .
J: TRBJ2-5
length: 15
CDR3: CASSTTAGRQETQYF
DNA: TGTGCCAGCAGCACAACGGCGGGTCGACAAGAGACCCAGTACTTC

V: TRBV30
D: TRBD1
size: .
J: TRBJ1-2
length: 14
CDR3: CAWSPKGQDYGYTF
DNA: TGTGCCTGGAGTCCAAAAGGACAGGACTATGGCTACACCTTC

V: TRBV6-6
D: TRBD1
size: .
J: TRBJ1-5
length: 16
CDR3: CASSYFRDSKNQPQHF
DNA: TGTGCCAGCAGTTACTTCCGGGACAGCAAAAATCAGCCCCAGCATTTT

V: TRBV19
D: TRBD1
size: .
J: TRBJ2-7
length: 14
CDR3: CASSRSQGIYEQYF
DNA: TGTGCCAGTAGCCGTTCACAGGGGATCTACGAGCAGTACTTC

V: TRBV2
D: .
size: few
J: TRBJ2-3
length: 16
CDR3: CASSPGLLAFGDTQYF
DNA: TGTGCCAGCAGCCCCGGCTTACTAGCTTTTGGAGATACGCAGTATTTT

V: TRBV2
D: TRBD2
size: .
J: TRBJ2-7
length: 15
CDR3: CASFRGGTSGLGQYF
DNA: TGTGCCAGCTTTAGGGGAGGGACTAGCGGTTTGGGGCAGTACTTC

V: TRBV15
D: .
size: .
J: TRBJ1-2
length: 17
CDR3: CATSRDIPGGMQSGYTF
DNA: TGTGCCACCAGCAGAGACATACCGGGAGGCATGCAGAGTGGCTACACCTTC

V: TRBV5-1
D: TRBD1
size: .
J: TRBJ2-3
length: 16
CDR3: CASSLGVRGQADTQYF
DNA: TGCGCCAGCAGCTTGGGGGTCAGGGGGCAGGCAGATACGCAGTATTTT

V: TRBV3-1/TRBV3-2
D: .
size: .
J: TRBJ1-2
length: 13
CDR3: CASSPRGNYGYTF
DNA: TGTGCCAGCAGCCCTAGGGGGAACTATGGCTACACCTTC

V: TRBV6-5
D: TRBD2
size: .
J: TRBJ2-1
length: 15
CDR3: CASSLTGVGGNEQFF
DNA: TGTGCCAGCAGTTTAACAGGTGTCGGGGGGAATGAGCAGTTCTTC

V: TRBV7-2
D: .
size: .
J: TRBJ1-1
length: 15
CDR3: CASSPQTAGSTEAFF
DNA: TGTGCCAGCAGCCCCCAGACAGCGGGGAGCACTGAAGCTTTCTTT

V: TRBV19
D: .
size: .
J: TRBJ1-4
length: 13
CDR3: CASSSTGSEKLFF
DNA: TGTGCCAGTAGTTCTACAGGGAGTGAAAAACTGTTTTTT

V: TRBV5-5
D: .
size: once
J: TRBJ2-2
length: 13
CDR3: CASSQENTGELFF
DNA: TGTGCCAGCAGCCAGGAAAACACCGGGGAGCTGTTTTTT

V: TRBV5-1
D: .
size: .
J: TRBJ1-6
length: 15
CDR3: CASSLGSGRDSPLHF
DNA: TGCGCCAGCAGCTTGGGTTCGGGGAGGGATTCACCCCTCCACTTT

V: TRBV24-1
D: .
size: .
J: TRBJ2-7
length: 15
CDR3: CATSDERRGVYEQYF
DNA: TGTGCCACCAGTGATGAACGGCGCGGGGTGTACGAGCAGTACTTC

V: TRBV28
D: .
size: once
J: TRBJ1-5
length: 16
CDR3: CASSPRASGKSQPQHF
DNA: TGTGCCAGCAGCCCCCGGGCTTCAGGGAAGAGTCAGCCCCAGCATTTT

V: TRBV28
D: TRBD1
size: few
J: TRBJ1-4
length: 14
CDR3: CASSHDRVGEKLFF
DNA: TGTGCCAGCAGCCACGACAGGGTCGGCGAAAAACTGTTTTTT

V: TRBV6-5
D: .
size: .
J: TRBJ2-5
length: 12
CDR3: CASSYVDYTQYF
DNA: TGTGCCAGCAGTTATGTAGACTACACCCAGTACTTC

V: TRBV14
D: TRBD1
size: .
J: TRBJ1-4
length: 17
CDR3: CASSQEIGTAYNEKLFF
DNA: TGTGCCAGCAGCCAAGAGATCGGGACAGCCTATAATGAAAAACTGTTTTTT

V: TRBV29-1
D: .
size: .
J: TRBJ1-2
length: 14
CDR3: CSVHVVGQSYGYTF
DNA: TGCAGCGTTCACGTGGTGGGCCAGAGCTATGGCTACACCTTC

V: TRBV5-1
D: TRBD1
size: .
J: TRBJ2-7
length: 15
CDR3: CASSPRQGTTYEQYF
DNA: TGCGCCAGCAGCCCGAGACAGGGAACGACCTACGAGCAGTACTTC

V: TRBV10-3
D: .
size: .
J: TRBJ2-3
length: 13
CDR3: CAISEPPLDTQYF
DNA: TGTGCCATCAGTGAGCCCCCCTTGGATACGCAGTATTTT

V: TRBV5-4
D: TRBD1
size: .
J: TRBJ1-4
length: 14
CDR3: CASSQGATNEKLFF
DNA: TGTGCCAGCAGCCAGGGGGCAACTAATGAAAAACTGTTTTTT

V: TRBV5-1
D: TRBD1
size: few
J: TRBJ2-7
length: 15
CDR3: CASSSGGTGPYEQYF
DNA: TGCGCCAGCAGCTCAGGGGGGACAGGGCCCTACGAGCAGTACTTC

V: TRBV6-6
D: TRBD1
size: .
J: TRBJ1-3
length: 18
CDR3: CASSQQGRTGAGGNTIYF
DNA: TGTGCCAGCAGTCAACAAGGGCGGACAGGGGCGGGTGGAAACACCATATATTTT

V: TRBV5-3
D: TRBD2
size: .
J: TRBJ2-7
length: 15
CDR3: CARSYSGGPPYEQYF
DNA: TGTGCCAGAAGCTATAGCGGGGGGCCCCCCTACGAGCAGTACTTC

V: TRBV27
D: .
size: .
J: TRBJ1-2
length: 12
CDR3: CASKDSVEGYTF
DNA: TGTGCCAGCAAGGACAGCGTAGAGGGCTACACCTTC

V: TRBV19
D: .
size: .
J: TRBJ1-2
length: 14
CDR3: CASSMGRANYGYTF
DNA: TGTGCCAGTAGTATGGGGAGAGCTAACTATGGCTACACCTTC

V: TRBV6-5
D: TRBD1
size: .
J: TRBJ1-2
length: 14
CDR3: CASSPRGGHYGYTF
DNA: TGTGCCAGCAGCCCCAGAGGGGGCCACTATGGCTACACCTTC

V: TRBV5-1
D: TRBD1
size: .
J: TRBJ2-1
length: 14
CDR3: CASSLWGQDNEQFF
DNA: TGCGCCAGCAGCTTGTGGGGACAGGACAATGAGCAGTTCTTC